One sample yielded the 13 T cell receptor beta chains listed below, sequenced in a study of vaccination effects on CD4 cells after COVID-19. The antigens for these receptors are not known. Profiled with immunoSEQ multiplex PCR; TCRdb holds only in-frame clones, not every one. The repertoire has about 66,000 clones, about 80% of them found once; the top ten carry approximately 0.9%. Within the ViraFEST assay, antigen-specific CD4+ T cells underwent expansion with viral peptide pools prior to sequencing. Subsequent to less than 13 days of culture, CD4+ T cells were isolated. All participants had two doses of either the BNT162b2 or mRNA-1273 vaccine. The sample consisted of CD4+ T cells from PBMCs cultured with HCoV-OC43 spike peptides, taken after COVID-19 vaccination. Subset meaning: HCoV-OC43 spike overlapping peptide pool stimulation. Receptors originate from a human donor who received a COVID-19 vaccine.

This chain joins TRBV19 and TRBJ1-4, with 8 bases aligning to TRBD1. The CDR3 consists of 15 residues. The V gene's germline CDR1 is LNHDA and CDR2 SQIVND (reference sequence). The V gene end was trimmed by 6 bases and the J gene end by 3 bases; junction bases not matched to a gene: 6. In DNA, the CDR3 is TGTGCCAGTAGGATCGGACAGGGAGCTAATGAAAAACTGTTTTTT. Its protein product is CASRIGQGANEKLFF. Using reference TRBV19 and TRBJ1-4 for the parts outside the CDR3, the full variable domain is DGGITQSPKYLFRKEGQNVTLSCEQNLNHDAMYWYRQDPGQGLRLIYYSQIVNDFQKGDIAEGYSVSREKKESFPLTVTSAQKNPTAFYLCASRIGQGANEKLFFGSGTQLSVL.

The chain links TRBV20-1 to TRBJ2-3; 10 bases line up with TRBD1. The CDR3 runs 16 residues. V lost 3 bases, J lost 1 base, and 7 bases stayed unmatched. CDR1 is DFQATT and CDR2 is SNEGSKA in the germline V gene (reference sequence). CDR3 in amino acids: CSASNAGTGGTDTQYF. The CDR3 region has the DNA TGCAGTGCTAGTAATGCCGGGACAGGGGGCACAGATACGCAGTATTTT.

The chain is built from TRBV11-1 and TRBJ1-1; 8 bases fit TRBD1. The CDR3 contains 15 residues. Losses at the gene ends were 3 bases for V and 5 bases for J; bases not matched to a gene: 8. Germline loops: CDR1 SGHAT, CDR2 FQDESV (reference sequence). The CDR3 coding sequence is TGTGCCAGCAGCTTCGCAGGGGGCGCGAGGACTGAAGCTTTCTTT. Protein: CASSFAGGARTEAFF.

The chain joins TRBV30 to TRBJ1-5; maybe TRBD1 (6 bases). The CDR3 has 11 residues. Germline V CDR1 and CDR2: GTSNPN, SVGIG (reference sequence). V lost 2 bases to trimming and J lost 11 bases, with 10 bases between them. CDR3 amino acids: CAWSKGGAQHF. DNA of the CDR3: TGTGCCTGGAGTAAGGGGGGCGCCCAGCATTTT.

V is TRBV29-1 and J is TRBJ2-1, with TRBD1 matching over 7 bases. The germline V gene encodes CDR1 SQVTM and CDR2 ANQGSEA. V was pared by 5 bases and J by 8 bases, with 6 bases of the junction left unmatched. The CDR3 consists of 12 residues. CDR3 region: CSVLGQLYEQFF. The CDR3 bases are TGCAGCGTTTTGGGACAGCTCTATGAGCAGTTCTTC.

The V gene is TRBV5-1, the J gene TRBJ1-1, with a tentative D call TRBD1 (6 bases). V lost 10 bases and J lost 1, with 20 bases in between. The CDR3 runs 15 residues. The germline gives CDR1 SGHRS, CDR2 YFSETQ. CDR3 sequence reads: CAVRSAGDTNTEAFF. Written as DNA, the CDR3 is TGCGCCGTCCGATCCGCGGGGGACACGAACACTGAAGCTTTCTTT.

This chain joins TRBV7-6 and TRBJ1-6, with 9 bases identical to TRBD1. Germline-derived CDR1 and CDR2 are SGHVS and FNYEAQ. The CDR3 runs 17 residues. The J segment lost 10 bases and the V segment lost 5 bases, leaving 15 bases of the junction unmatched. The CDR3 protein is CASSPRGGTGSVSPLHF. The CDR3 DNA follows: TGTGCCAGCAGCCCTCGAGGTGGGACAGGGAGTGTGTCACCCCTCCACTTT.

This clone was observed a single time. The V and J genes are TRBV19 and TRBJ2-3; the D gene is possibly TRBD2 (7 bases). The CDR3 is 14 residues long. The V gene's germline CDR1 is LNHDA and CDR2 SQIVND (reference sequence). Trimming removed 10 bases from V and 6 bases from J, with 20 bases in between. CDR3 DNA: TGTGCCACCTCGAAGCCGGGGGGCGGCGATACGCAGTATTTT. Protein product: CATSKPGGGDTQYF.

This clone was seen only once. The gene calls are TRBV12-5 and TRBJ2-1; the D gene is possibly TRBD2 (7 bases). Germline V CDR1 and CDR2: LGHNT, FRNRAP. The CDR3 extends over 15 amino acids. Trimming removed 5 bases at V and 7 bases at J, with 18 bases between. CDR3 sequence reads: CASGRGGGQSNEQFF. In nucleotides, the CDR3 is TGTGCTAGTGGTCGAGGGGGGGGGCAATCTAATGAGCAGTTCTTC.

The V gene is TRBV30, the J gene TRBJ2-5; D remains unclear. The CDR3 spans 13 residues. Germline assignment: CDR1 GTSNPN and CDR2 SVGIG (reference sequence). Trimming took off 0 bases at V and 3 bases at J, with 8 bases between the two ends. The CDR3 sequence: CAWSVAHKETQYF. As DNA, the CDR3 is TGTGCCTGGAGTGTAGCGCATAAAGAGACCCAGTACTTC.

The chain has TRBV7-3 and TRBJ2-5, with a tentative D call TRBD2 (6 bases). V was trimmed by 4 bases and J by 5 bases, leaving 17 bases between them. Germline V gene lookup returns CDR1 SGHTA and CDR2 FQGTGA. This CDR3 is 15 amino acids long. CDR3 coding DNA: TGTGCCAGCAGCTACCGCGGTGGGGGGTCGGAGACCCAGTACTTC. Its protein is CASSYRGGGSETQYF.

Note on this clone: Other DNA sequences of this sample code for an identical CDR3. The chain couples TRBV5-1 to TRBJ1-2, with TRBD1 as a possible D gene (5 bases). This CDR3 has 13 residues. Trimming removed 1 base from V and 6 bases from J, with 10 bases in between. Germline assignment: CDR1 SGHRS and CDR2 YFSETQ. The CDR3 nucleotides read TGCGCCAGCAGCTTGTCGCAGGGCGATGGCTACACCTTC. It encodes CASSLSQGDGYTF.

V usage is TRBV5-6 and J usage is TRBJ2-3; 7 bases match TRBD1. V gave up 2 bases and J gave up 0 bases; unmatched junction bases: 3. Germline CDR1 and CDR2: SGHDT and YYEEEE. This CDR3 spans 15 amino acids. This chain's CDR3 is CASSFDRASTDTQYF. CDR3 coding DNA: TGTGCCAGCAGCTTTGACAGGGCTAGCACAGATACGCAGTATTTT.